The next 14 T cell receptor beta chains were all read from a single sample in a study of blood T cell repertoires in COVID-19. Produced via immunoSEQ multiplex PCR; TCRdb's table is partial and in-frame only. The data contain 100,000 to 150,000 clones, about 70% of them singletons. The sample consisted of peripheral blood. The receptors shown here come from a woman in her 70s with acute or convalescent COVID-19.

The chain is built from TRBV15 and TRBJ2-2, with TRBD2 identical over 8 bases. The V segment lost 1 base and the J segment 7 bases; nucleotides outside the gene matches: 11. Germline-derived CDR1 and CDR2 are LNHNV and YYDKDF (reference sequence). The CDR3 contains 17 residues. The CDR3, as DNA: TGTGCCACCAGCAGAGGTACCGGGAGGGCCGCAGGCGGGGAGCTGTTTTTT. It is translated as CATSRGTGRAAGGELFF.

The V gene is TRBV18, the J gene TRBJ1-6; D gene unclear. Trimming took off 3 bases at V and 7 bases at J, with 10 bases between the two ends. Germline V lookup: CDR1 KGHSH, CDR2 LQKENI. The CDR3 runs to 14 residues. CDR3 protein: CASSPGGFNSPLHF. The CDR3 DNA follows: TGTGCCAGCTCACCGGGAGGGTTCAATTCACCCCTCCACTTT.

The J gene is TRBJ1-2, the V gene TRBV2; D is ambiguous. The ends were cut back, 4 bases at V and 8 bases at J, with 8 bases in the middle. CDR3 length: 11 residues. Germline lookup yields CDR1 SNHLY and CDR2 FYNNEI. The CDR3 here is CASSGTGGYTF. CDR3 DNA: TGTGCCAGCAGTGGAACCGGGGGCTACACCTTC.

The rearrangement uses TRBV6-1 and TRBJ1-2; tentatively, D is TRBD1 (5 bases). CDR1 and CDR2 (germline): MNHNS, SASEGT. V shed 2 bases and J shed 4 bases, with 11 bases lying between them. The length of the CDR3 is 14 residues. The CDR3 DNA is TGTGCCAGCAGTGAAACCGACAGAAGCTATGGCTACACCTTC. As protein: CASSETDRSYGYTF.

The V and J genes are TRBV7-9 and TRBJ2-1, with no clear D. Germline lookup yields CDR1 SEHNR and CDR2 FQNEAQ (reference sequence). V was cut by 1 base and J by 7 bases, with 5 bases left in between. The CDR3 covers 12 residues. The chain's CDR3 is CASSLVMNEQFF. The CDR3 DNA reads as TGTGCCAGCAGCTTAGTAATGAATGAGCAGTTCTTC.

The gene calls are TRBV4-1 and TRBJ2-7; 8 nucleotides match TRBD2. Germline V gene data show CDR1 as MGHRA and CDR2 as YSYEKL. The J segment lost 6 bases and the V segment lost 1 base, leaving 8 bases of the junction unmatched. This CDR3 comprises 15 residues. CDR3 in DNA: TGCGCCAGCAGCCAAGGTTTTAGCGGGAAAGGCGAGCAGTACTTC. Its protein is CASSQGFSGKGEQYF.

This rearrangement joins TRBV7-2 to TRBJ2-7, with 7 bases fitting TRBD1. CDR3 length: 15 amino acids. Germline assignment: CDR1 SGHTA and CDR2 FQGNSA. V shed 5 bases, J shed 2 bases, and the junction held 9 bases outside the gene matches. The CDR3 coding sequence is TGTGCCAGCAGCCCGGACAGGACGGGAACCTACGAGCAGTACTTC. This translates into CASSPDRTGTYEQYF.

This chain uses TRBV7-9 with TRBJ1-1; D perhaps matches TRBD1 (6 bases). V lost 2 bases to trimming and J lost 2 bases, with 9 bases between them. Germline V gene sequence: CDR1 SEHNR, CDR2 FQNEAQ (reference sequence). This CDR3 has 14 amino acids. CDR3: CASSLHRANTEAFF. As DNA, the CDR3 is TGTGCCAGCAGCTTACACAGGGCAAACACTGAAGCTTTCTTT.

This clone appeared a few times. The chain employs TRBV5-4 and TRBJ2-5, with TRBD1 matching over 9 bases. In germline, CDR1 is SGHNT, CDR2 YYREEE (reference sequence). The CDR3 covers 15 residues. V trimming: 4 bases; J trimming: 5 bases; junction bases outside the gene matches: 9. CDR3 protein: CASSGTGQGRETQYF. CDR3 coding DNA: TGTGCCAGCAGCGGGACGGGACAGGGACGGGAGACCCAGTACTTC.

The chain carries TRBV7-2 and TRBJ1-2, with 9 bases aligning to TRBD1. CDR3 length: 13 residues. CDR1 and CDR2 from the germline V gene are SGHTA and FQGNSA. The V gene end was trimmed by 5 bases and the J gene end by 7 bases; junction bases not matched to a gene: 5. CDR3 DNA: TGTGCCAGCAGCCGGACAGGGGTTGTTGGCTACACCTTC. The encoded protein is CASSRTGVVGYTF.

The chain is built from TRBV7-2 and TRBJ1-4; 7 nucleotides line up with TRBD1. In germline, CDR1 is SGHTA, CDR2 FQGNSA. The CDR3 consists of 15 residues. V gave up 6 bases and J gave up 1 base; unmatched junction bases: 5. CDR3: CASSSGGKTNEKLFF. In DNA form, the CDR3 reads TGTGCCAGCAGTTCAGGGGGGAAAACTAATGAAAAACTGTTTTTT.

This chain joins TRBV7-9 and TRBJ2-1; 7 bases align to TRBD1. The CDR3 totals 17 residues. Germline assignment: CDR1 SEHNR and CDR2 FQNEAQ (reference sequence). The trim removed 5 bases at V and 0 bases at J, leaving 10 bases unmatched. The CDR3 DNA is TGTGCCAGCAGCGGGCAGGGGGAGTCTTTCTCCTACAATGAGCAGTTCTTC. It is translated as CASSGQGESFSYNEQFF. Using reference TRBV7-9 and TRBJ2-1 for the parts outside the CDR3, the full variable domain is DTGVSQNPRHKITKRGQNVTFRCDPISEHNRLYWYRQTLGQGPEFLTYFQNEAQLEKSRLLSDRFSAERPKGSFSTLEIQRTEQGDSAMYLCASSGQGESFSYNEQFFGPGTRLTVL.

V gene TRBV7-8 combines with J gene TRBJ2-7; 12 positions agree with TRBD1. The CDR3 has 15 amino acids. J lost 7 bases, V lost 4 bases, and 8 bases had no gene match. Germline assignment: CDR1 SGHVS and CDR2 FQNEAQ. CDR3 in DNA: TGTGCCAGCAGCTCGAGCAGGGACAGGGGGCATGAGCAGTACTTC. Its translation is CASSSSRDRGHEQYF. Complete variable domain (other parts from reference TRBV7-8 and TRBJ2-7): GAGVSQSPRYKVAKRGQDVALRCDPISGHVSLFWYQQALGQGPEFLTYFQNEAQLDKSGLPSDRFFAERPEGSVSTLKIQRTQQEDSAVYLCASSSSRDRGHEQYFGPGTRLTVT.

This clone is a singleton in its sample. Written as DNA, the CDR3 is TGTGCCAGCAGCCCCGAGCCACAGGGGGGTAATGAGCAGTTCTTC. Translating gives CASSPEPQGGNEQFF. The V and J genes are TRBV5-4 and TRBJ2-1, with 8 bases aligning to TRBD1. Germline V gene lookup returns CDR1 SGHNT and CDR2 YYREEE (reference sequence). The trim removed 4 bases at V and 7 bases at J, leaving 10 bases unmatched. This CDR3 has 15 amino acids.